This T cell receptor beta chain derives from a study of post-analysis software for immune sequencing data. Study results and limitations: In patients, TRBV5-6, TRBV5-1 and TRBV20-1 belonged to 4 or 5 TRBV segments found more frequently than in controls.

Researchers reported that TCR beta cDNA libraries carried unique molecular identifiers. TCRdb redid the calling of the PCR reads with MiXCR, one entry per CDR3 protein. Of approximately 730,000 distinct CDR3 sequences listed, roughly 30% are singletons. In regard to this clonotype: Its matching antigen is unknown.

Germline CDR1 is SEHNR and CDR2 is FQNEAQ (reference sequence). The CDR3 extends over 14 amino acids. The germline V and J ends were trimmed by 1 base and 7 bases, with 11 bases remaining between them. Sequences were obtained from blood. This clonotype originated in a girl between 5 and 17 years old with multiple sclerosis. The rearrangement uses TRBV7-9 and TRBJ2-1, with a possible D match to TRBD2 (6 bases). CDR3: CASSLVLGGNEQFF. The CDR3, as DNA: TGTGCCAGCAGCTTAGTGTTGGGGGGAAATGAGCAGTTCTTC. Combining the CDR3 with reference TRBV7-9 and TRBJ2-1 gives the whole variable domain DTGVSQNPRHKITKRGQNVTFRCDPISEHNRLYWYRQTLGQGPEFLTYFQNEAQLEKSRLLSDRFSAERPKGSFSTLEIQRTEQGDSAMYLCASSLVLGGNEQFFGPGTRLTVL.